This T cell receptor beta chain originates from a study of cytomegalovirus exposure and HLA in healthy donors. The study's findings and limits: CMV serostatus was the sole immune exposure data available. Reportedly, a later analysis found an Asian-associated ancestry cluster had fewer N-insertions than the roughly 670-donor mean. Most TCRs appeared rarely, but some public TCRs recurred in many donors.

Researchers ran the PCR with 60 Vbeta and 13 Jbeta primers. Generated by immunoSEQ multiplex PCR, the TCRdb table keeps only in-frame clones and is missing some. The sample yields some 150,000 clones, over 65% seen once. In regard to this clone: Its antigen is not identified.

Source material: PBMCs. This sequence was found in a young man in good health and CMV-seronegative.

The CDR3 region is CASGTGTAYGYTF. As DNA, the CDR3 is TGTGCCAGTGGAACCGGGACAGCCTATGGCTACACCTTC. This chain connects TRBV19 to TRBJ1-2; the match to TRBD1 covers 7 bases. Germline V gives CDR1 LNHDA, CDR2 SQIVND (reference sequence). The length of the CDR3 is 13 residues. The junction had 7 bases not matched to a gene; V was cut back by 8 bases and J by 4 bases.